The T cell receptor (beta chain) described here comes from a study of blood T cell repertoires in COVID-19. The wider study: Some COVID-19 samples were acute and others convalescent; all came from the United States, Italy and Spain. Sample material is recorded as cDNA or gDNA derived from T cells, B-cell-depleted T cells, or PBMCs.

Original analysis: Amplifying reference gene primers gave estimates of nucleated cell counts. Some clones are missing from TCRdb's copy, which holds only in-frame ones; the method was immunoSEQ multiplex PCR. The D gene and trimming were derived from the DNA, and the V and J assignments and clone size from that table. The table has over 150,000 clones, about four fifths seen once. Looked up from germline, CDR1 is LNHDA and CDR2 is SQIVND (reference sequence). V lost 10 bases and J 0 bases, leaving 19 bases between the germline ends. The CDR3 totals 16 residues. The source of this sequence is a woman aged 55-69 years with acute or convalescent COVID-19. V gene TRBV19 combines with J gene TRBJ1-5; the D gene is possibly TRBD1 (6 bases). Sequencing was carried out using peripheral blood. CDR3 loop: CATRAFGQHSNQPQHF. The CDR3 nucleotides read TGTGCCACTAGGGCCTTCGGACAGCATAGCAATCAGCCCCAGCATTTT.